This paragraph covers one T cell receptor (beta chain) sequence. Antigen: not known. These data come from a study of T-cell reconstitution after alpha-beta-depleted transplantation in children. Trimming took 7 bases from V and 4 from J; bases not matched to a gene: 10. This CDR3 comprises 15 residues. Per germline, CDR1 MNHEY and CDR2 SMNVEV (reference sequence). Study observations and caveats: By one year post-transplant, T-cell counts and diversity largely arose from T cells that were newly produced. Approximately two months post-transplant, alpha-beta T cells reportedly originated from several hundred expanded graft clones.

Preparation of the TCRbeta library involved a method that used unique molecular identifiers. One entry per CDR3 protein, called by TCRdb with MiXCR from the PCR reads. The data contain fewer than 1 million distinct CDR3 sequences, roughly 15% of them seen just once; the ten biggest clones take up under 6%. This clonotype originated in a male patient between 10 and 17 years old who had a stem cell transplant for acute lymphoblastic leukemia, so the T cells may come from the graft donor. The chain is built from TRBV27 and TRBJ2-1; 7 bases agree with TRBD1. This sample comprised PBMCs, mostly from graft donor cells, obtained 360 days after TCRalphabeta/CD19-depleted stem cell transplant. CDR3 residues: CASTIDRVRYNEQFF. The CDR3, as DNA: TGTGCCAGCACCATAGACAGGGTACGGTACAATGAGCAGTTCTTC.